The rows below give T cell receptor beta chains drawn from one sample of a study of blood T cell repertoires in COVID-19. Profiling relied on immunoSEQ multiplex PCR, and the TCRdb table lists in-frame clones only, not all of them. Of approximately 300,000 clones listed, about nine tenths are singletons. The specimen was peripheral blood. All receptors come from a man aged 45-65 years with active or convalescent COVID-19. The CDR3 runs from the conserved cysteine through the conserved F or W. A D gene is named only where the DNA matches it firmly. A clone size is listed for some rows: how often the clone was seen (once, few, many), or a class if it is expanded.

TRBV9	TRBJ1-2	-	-	TGTGCCAGCAGCGTAGGAGCAGGGCTTTATGGCTACACCTTC	CASSVGAGLYGYTF
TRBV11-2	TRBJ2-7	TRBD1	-	TGTGCCAGCAGCTTAACACAGGGGGCCTACGAGCAGTACTTC	CASSLTQGAYEQYF
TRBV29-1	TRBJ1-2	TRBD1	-	TGCAGCGGGGGACCTGCAGGGGGCAATTTACATGGCTACACCTTC	CSGGPAGGNLHGYTF
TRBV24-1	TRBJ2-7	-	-	TGTGCCCCACCGGGACATCTCTACGAGCAGTACTTC	CAPPGHLYEQYF
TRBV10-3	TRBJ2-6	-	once	TGTGCCATCAGTGAAAGCCCACTCTCTGGGGCCAACGTCCTGACTTTC	CAISESPLSGANVLTF
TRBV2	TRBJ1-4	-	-	TGTGCCAGCAGTGGAACAGGGTCATACTTTGCAACTAATGAAAAACTGTTTTTT	CASSGTGSYFATNEKLFF
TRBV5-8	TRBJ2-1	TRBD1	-	TGTGCCAGCAGCCTCAGGGGGAAATCCTACAATGAGCAGTTCTTC	CASSLRGKSYNEQFF
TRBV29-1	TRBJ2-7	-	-	TGCAGTGCCACGCAGCGGCACTCCTACGAGCAGTACTTC	CSATQRHSYEQYF
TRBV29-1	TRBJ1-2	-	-	TGCAGCGTTGCCGGGAGCTATGGCTACACCTTC	CSVAGSYGYTF
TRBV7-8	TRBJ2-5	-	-	TGTGCCAGCAGCCCTAGACAGATTAAAGAGACCCAGTACTTC	CASSPRQIKETQYF
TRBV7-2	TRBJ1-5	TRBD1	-	TGTGCCAGCAGCCGGCAGGGGGATCAGCCCCAGCATTTT	CASSRQGDQPQHF
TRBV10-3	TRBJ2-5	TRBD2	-	TGTGCCATCAGTGAGTCTAGCGGGAGGGGTTTAGAGACCCAGTACTTC	CAISESSGRGLETQYF
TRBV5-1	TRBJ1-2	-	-	TGCGCCAGCAGCTTGGGGGCAGGGATGGAAGGCTATGGCTACACCTTC	CASSLGAGMEGYGYTF
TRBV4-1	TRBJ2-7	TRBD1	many	TGCGCCAGCAGCCAAAGGACAGGGGGTGATGAGCAGTACTTC	CASSQRTGGDEQYF
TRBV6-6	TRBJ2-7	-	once	TGTGCCAGCAGACTGACTACTACCTACGAGCAGTACTTC	CASRLTTTYEQYF
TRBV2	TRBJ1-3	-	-	TGTGCCAGCAGTTCAGGGGAGGGTTGGAACACCATATATTTT	CASSSGEGWNTIYF
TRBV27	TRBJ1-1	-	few	TGTGCCAGCAGTTTAATGAGGGACACTGAAGCTTTCTTT	CASSLMRDTEAFF
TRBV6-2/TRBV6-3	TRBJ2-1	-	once	TGTGCCAGCAGCCACCAGGGGAGCGCCTACAATGAGCAGTTCTTC	CASSHQGSAYNEQFF
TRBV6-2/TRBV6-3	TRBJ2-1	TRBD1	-	TGTGCCAGCAGTCAGGGGGCGTGGGGGTACAATGAGCAGTTCTTC	CASSQGAWGYNEQFF
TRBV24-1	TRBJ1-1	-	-	TGTGCCACCAGTGAGACTGGGACTGAAGCTTTCTTT	CATSETGTEAFF
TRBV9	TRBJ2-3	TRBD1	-	TGTGCCAGCAGTTACAGGGGCCTCGGCACAGATACGCAGTATTTT	CASSYRGLGTDTQYF
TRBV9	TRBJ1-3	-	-	TGTGCCAGCAGCGCCGGGACTTCCAGTAGCTCTGGAAACACCATATATTTT	CASSAGTSSSSGNTIYF
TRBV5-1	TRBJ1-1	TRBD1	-	TGCGCCAGCAGGCCCGGGACAGCGAACACTGAAGCTTTCTTT	CASRPGTANTEAFF
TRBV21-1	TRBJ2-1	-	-	TGTGCCAGCAGCAAAGTGGAGGCACGCTCCTACAATGAGCAGTTCTTC	CASSKVEARSYNEQFF
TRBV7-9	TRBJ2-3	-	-	TGTGCCAGCAGCCGGAGGGACCCCACAGATACGCAGTATTTT	CASSRRDPTDTQYF
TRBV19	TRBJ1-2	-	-	TGTGCCACCTCTAACTATGGCTACACCTTC	CATSNYGYTF
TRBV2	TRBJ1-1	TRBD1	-	TGTGCCAGCAGTGCTGAGACAGGGTGGGACACTGAAGCTTTCTTT	CASSAETGWDTEAFF
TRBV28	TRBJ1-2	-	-	TGTGCCAGCAGTTTATTCCAGGGTTTCAACTATGGCTACACCTTC	CASSLFQGFNYGYTF
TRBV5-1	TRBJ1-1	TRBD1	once	TGCGCCAGCAGCTCGGGGGGACAGGGTTTGAACACTGAAGCTTTCTTT	CASSSGGQGLNTEAFF
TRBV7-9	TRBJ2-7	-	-	TGTGCCAGCAGCAGGGGCGGGGACGAGCAGTACTTC	CASSRGGDEQYF
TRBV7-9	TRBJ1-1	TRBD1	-	TGTGCCAGCAGCTACAGACAGGGTACGAACACTGAAGCTTTCTTT	CASSYRQGTNTEAFF
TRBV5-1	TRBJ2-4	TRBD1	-	TGCGCCAGCAGCTTTGGGGACAGCAAAAACATTCAGTACTTC	CASSFGDSKNIQYF
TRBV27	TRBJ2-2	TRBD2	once	TGTGCCAGCAGTCCGACCCAGCGGGGGACCGGGGAGCTGTTTTTT	CASSPTQRGTGELFF
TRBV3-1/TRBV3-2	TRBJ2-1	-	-	TGTGCCAGCAGCCCCCGGGTAGGAGAATACAATGAGCAGTTCTTC	CASSPRVGEYNEQFF
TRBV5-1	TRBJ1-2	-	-	TGCGCCAGCAGCTTGGGACAGGATGGCTACACCTTC	CASSLGQDGYTF
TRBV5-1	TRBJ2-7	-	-	TGCGCCAGCAGCTTGGGCGGGCCAAGCTCCTACGAGCAGTACTTC	CASSLGGPSSYEQYF
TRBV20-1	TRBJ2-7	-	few	TGCAGTGCTACGACGACTTACGAGCAGTACTTC	CSATTTYEQYF